Following are 30 T cell receptor beta chains from one sample sequenced in a study of glioma-infiltrating T cells. The iRepertoire nested amplicon-rescue multiplex PCR amplified TCR alpha and beta CDR3s from RNA. TCRdb independently ran MiXCR on the multiplex PCR reads; one entry per CDR3 protein. The profile shows approximately 88,000 distinct CDR3 sequences, around 23% of them singletons. The sequencing sample was made of glioma tissue, nonneoplastic brain tissue, or PBMCs (not recorded which). The receptors derive from a human donor with low-grade glioma or glioblastoma, undergoing nonglioma brain surgery, or in good health (not recorded which).

This clonotype was picked up many times. The chain combines TRBV14 with TRBJ1-1; D is perhaps TRBD1 (6 bases). This CDR3 spans 16 amino acids. V was shortened by 0 bases and J by 0 bases, with 11 bases between the two germline ends. Germline CDR1 is SGHDN and CDR2 is FVKESK. The CDR3 nucleotides are TGTGCCAGCAGCCAAGACCTGGGGGCCCTGAACACTGAAGCTTTCTTT. As protein: CASSQDLGALNTEAFF.

This clonotype occurred many times. The J gene is TRBJ1-6, the V gene TRBV20-1; D is uncertain. Germline V gives CDR1 DFQATT, CDR2 SNEGSKA (reference sequence). The V end lost 2 bases, the J end lost 10 bases, and 18 bases lay between the germline ends. The CDR3 consists of 15 residues. CDR3 region: CSARSENAGGSPLHF. The DNA of the CDR3 is TGCAGTGCTAGATCGGAAAACGCGGGTGGGTCACCCCTCCACTTT.

For this clonotype: Given a much more abundant clone one base away, this may be a read error. J is TRBJ2-5 and V is TRBV7-9, with D perhaps matching TRBD1 or TRBD2 (5 bases each). The germline V gene encodes CDR1 SEHNR and CDR2 FQNEAQ (reference sequence). CDR3 length equals 13 residues. The CDR3 protein is CATAVTGQENQYF. The CDR3 coding sequence is TGTGCCACCGCGGTTACGGGGCAAGAGAACCAGTACTTC.

This clonotype showed up many times. The chain has TRBV5-6 and TRBJ1-6, with D possibly matching TRBD1 (5 bases). Per the germline V gene, CDR1 is SGHDT and CDR2 is YYEEEE. Deletions cut 4 bases from V and 7 bases from J, with 15 bases between. This CDR3 spans 15 amino acids. In DNA form, the CDR3 reads TGTGCCAGCAGCCCGCCGGGACGTACCAATTCACCCCTCCACTTT. Translation gives CASSPPGRTNSPLHF.

This clonotype has at least ten counts. The gene calls are TRBV6-1 and TRBJ2-2; possibly TRBD1 for D (5 bases). This CDR3 comprises 14 residues. V gave up 5 bases and J gave up 7 bases, with 14 bases separating them. Germline CDR1 MNHNS, CDR2 SASEGT. The CDR3 is CASSSFDSFGELFF. The CDR3 bases are TGTGCCAGCAGTTCCTTTGACAGCTTCGGGGAGCTGTTTTTT.

This clonotype was picked up many times. The gene calls are TRBV3-1 and TRBJ1-1; TRBD1 aligns across 7 bases. V shed 4 bases and J 5 bases; nucleotides not matched to a gene: 7. The CDR3 loop spans 14 amino acids. Germline assignment: CDR1 LGHDT and CDR2 YNNKEL (reference sequence). Here the CDR3 DNA reads TGTGCCAGCAGCCGACAGGGTATGGGGACTGAAGCTTTCTTT. Translated, it gives CASSRQGMGTEAFF.

This clonotype has at least ten counts. Without the conserved terminal phenylalanine or tryptophan, this CDR3 likely stems from a read error. The rearrangement joins TRBV20-1 to TRBJ2-7, with a possible D match to TRBD1 (5 bases). The CDR3 sequence is 13 residues long. Trimming stripped 0 bases from V and 3 bases from J, with 9 bases between. CDR1 is DFQATT and CDR2 is SNEGSKA in the germline V gene (reference sequence). CDR3 sequence: CSARDSTGYEQYL. Written as DNA, the CDR3 is TGCAGTGCTAGAGATTCTACAGGCTACGAGCAGTACCTC.

A word on this clonotype: This may come from a read error, since a much larger clone is one base off. J is TRBJ2-7 and V is TRBV6-1; 8 positions agree with TRBD2. The V segment lost 6 bases and the J segment 3 bases; nucleotides outside the gene matches: 13. The V gene's germline CDR1 is MNHNS and CDR2 SASEGT. The CDR3 consists of 16 residues. CDR3 in DNA: TGTGCCAGCAGCCGCCTCGATCAGCGGGAGAACTACGAGCAGTACTTC. As protein: CASSRLDQRENYEQYF.

This clonotype was seen repeatedly, ten times or more. The rearrangement links TRBV18 to TRBJ1-1, with 7 bases that match TRBD1. Per the germline V gene, CDR1 is KGHSH and CDR2 is LQKENI. The CDR3 sequence is 14 residues long. The V segment lost 6 bases and the J segment 5 bases; nucleotides outside the gene matches: 9. The CDR3 is CASSYGTALTEAFF. The CDR3 region has the DNA TGTGCCAGCTCGTATGGGACAGCTCTTACTGAAGCTTTCTTT.

At least ten counts were recorded for this clonotype. The genes are TRBV2 and TRBJ2-3; TRBD2 agrees at 10 bases. With V trimmed by 7 bases and J by 2 bases, 3 bases remained unmatched. Looked up from germline, CDR1 is SNHLY and CDR2 is FYNNEI. This CDR3 contains 14 residues. The CDR3 protein is CASKLAGPTDTQYF. CDR3 DNA: TGTGCCAGCAAACTAGCGGGGCCCACAGATACGCAGTATTTT.

With respect to this clonotype: A clone one base away is much larger, so this may be a read error. V usage is TRBV10-1 and J usage is TRBJ2-1, with D uncertain. The length of the CDR3 is 12 residues. The V gene's germline CDR1 is WNHNN and CDR2 SYGVQD (reference sequence). CDR3 in amino acids: CASSGSNNEQLF. CDR3 nucleotides: TGCGCCAGCAGTGGTAGTAACAATGAGCAGCTCTTC.

This chain uses TRBV20-1 with TRBJ1-1; a weak D match, TRBD1 (5 bases). The CDR3 has 12 amino acids. Trimming pared 0 bases from V and 9 bases from J, leaving 11 bases between. Per germline, CDR1 DFQATT and CDR2 SNEGSKA (reference sequence). This CDR3 is CSAREAGTKAFF. CDR3 coding DNA: TGCAGTGCTAGAGAGGCAGGGACTAAAGCTTTCTTT.

In the case of this clonotype: This may be a read error: a much more frequent sequence differs by one nucleotide. This chain uses TRBV2 with TRBJ1-2; a weak D match, TRBD1 (5 bases). CDR3 length: 14 amino acids. The germline V and J ends were trimmed by 10 bases and 1 base, with 16 bases remaining between them. CDR1 and CDR2 (germline): SNHLY, FYNNEI. The CDR3 DNA sequence: TGTGCCAACAGAGAACGAAGGGGTAACTATGGCTACACCTTC. Its translation: CANRERRGNYGYTF.

This clonotype appeared many times. This chain connects TRBV6-1 to TRBJ2-2; tentatively, D is TRBD1 or TRBD2 (5 bases each). CDR1 MNHNS and CDR2 SASEGT come from the germline V gene. The CDR3 spans 16 residues. V was shortened by 6 bases and J by 3 bases, with 17 bases between the two germline ends. CDR3 nucleotide sequence: TGTGCCAGCAGCCGTATTCGAGGGGCGGACACCGGGGAGCTGTTTTTT. This encodes CASSRIRGADTGELFF.

This clonotype was counted at least ten times. The gene calls are TRBV12-3 or TRBV12-4 and TRBJ1-2; D is undetermined. Trimming removed 1 base at V and 7 bases at J, with 7 bases between. This CDR3 is 12 amino acids long. The CDR3 here is CASSLGLVGYTF. In DNA form, the CDR3 reads TGTGCCAGCAGTTTAGGCCTCGTTGGCTACACCTTC.

This clonotype showed up many times. The chain couples TRBV7-6 to TRBJ2-7, with 7 bases lining up with TRBD1. V lost 4 bases and J lost 1; bases outside the gene matches: 13. Germline CDR1 is SGHVS and CDR2 is FNYEAQ. The CDR3 is 17 residues long. This chain's CDR3 is CASSWGQSADPSYEQYF. Here the CDR3 DNA reads TGTGCCAGCAGCTGGGGACAGTCGGCAGACCCATCCTACGAGCAGTACTTC.

This clonotype showed up many times. This chain links TRBV2 with TRBJ2-1, with a weak D call TRBD1 (6 bases). From germline, CDR1 is SNHLY and CDR2 FYNNEI. CDR3 length equals 13 residues. The V gene lost 5 bases and the J gene lost 2 bases, with 7 bases spanning the gap. In nucleotides, the CDR3 is TGTGCCAGCAGTACAGGGCCCTACAATGAGCAGTTCTTC. The encoded protein is CASSTGPYNEQFF. Based on the CDR3 plus reference TRBV2 and TRBJ2-1, the full variable domain is EPEVTQTPSHQVTQMGQEVILRCVPISNHLYFYWYRQILGQKVEFLVSFYNNEISEKSEIFDDQFSVERPDGSNFTLKIRSTKLEDSAMYFCASSTGPYNEQFFGPGTRLTVL.

The chain links TRBV6-2 or TRBV6-3 to TRBJ1-1; possibly TRBD1 for D (5 bases). The CDR3 spans 14 residues. Trimming removed 5 bases from V and 0 bases from J, with 10 bases in between. CDR1 MNHEY and CDR2 SVGEGT come from the germline V gene. This CDR3 is CASSRQLMNTEAFF. In DNA form, the CDR3 reads TGTGCCAGCAGTAGACAGCTTATGAACACTGAAGCTTTCTTT.

The table lists this clonotype with many counts. J is TRBJ1-5 and V is TRBV12-3 or TRBV12-4; 7 nucleotides match TRBD1. The ends lost 6 bases at V and 4 bases at J; junction bases unmatched: 9. This CDR3 is 15 amino acids long. CDR3 DNA sequence: TGTGCCAGCAGCCCGACAGGGTTGGCAAATCAGCCCCAGCATTTT. This translates into CASSPTGLANQPQHF.

This clonotype was seen only once. Relative to the germline gene, one junction end is altered; a read error may explain this. The chain employs TRBV28 and TRBJ1-1; D remains ambiguous. The CDR3 runs to 14 residues. Looked up from germline, CDR1 is MDHEN and CDR2 is SYDVKM. The DNA of the CDR3 is TGTGCCAGCAGTTTAGCGAAAGTCTACACTGAGGCTTTCTTT. It specifies CASSLAKVYTEAFF. Filled out from reference TRBV28 and TRBJ1-1, the complete variable domain reads DVKVTQSSRYLVKRTGEKVFLECVQDMDHENMFWYRQDPGLGLRLIYFSYDVKMKEKGDIPEGYSVSREKKERFSLILESASTNQTSMYLCASSLAKVYTEAFFGQGTRLTVV.

The V gene is TRBV5-1, the J gene TRBJ2-7; D remains unclear. V lost 0 bases, J lost 0 bases, and 13 bases lay in between. Germline V gene sequence: CDR1 SGHRS, CDR2 YFSETQ. The CDR3 consists of 16 residues. The CDR3, as DNA: TGCGCCAGCAGCTTGGCCCCGCAGGCAAACTCCTACGAGCAGTACTTC. Translating it yields CASSLAPQANSYEQYF. The full variable domain, rest sourced from reference TRBV5-1 and TRBJ2-7, is KAGVTQTPRYLIKTRGQQVTLSCSPISGHRSVSWYQQTPGQGLQFLFEYFSETQRNKGNFPGRFSGRQFSNSRSEMNVSTLELGDSALYLCASSLAPQANSYEQYFGPGTRLTVT.

The rearrangement joins TRBV20-1 to TRBJ2-1; 8 positions match TRBD1. Germline V gives CDR1 DFQATT, CDR2 SNEGSKA (reference sequence). The CDR3 consists of 15 residues. With V trimmed by 4 bases and J by 8 bases, 13 bases remained unmatched. Here the CDR3 DNA reads TGCAGTGCTATAAGCCCCGGGGCAGGGGGCCATGAGCAGTTCTTC. Its protein is CSAISPGAGGHEQFF.

Notes on this clonotype: This could be a read error, since a much larger clone is one nucleotide away. The chain has TRBV7-2 and TRBJ2-1; the D is unclear. The CDR3 consists of 13 residues. Germline V gene data show CDR1 as SGHTA and CDR2 as FQGNSA. CDR3 sequence: CASSFPGTNGQFF. The CDR3 DNA reads as TGTGCCAGCAGCTTCCCAGGTACGAATGGGCAGTTCTTC.

About this clonotype itself: A read error may be the cause here, since a much bigger clone is one base away. This chain connects TRBV19 to TRBJ1-2; a weak D match, TRBD1 (6 bases). This CDR3 is built from 12 residues. CDR1 is LNHDA, CDR2 SQIVND, per germline (reference sequence). The DNA for the CDR3 is TGTGCCAGTAGTACTACAGGGAGAGGCTACAGCTTC. It is translated as CASSTTGRGYSF.

This clonotype was recorded at least ten times. The chain couples TRBV3-1 to TRBJ1-6; D is undetermined. CDR1 is LGHDT and CDR2 is YNNKEL in the germline V gene (reference sequence). With 8 bases removed from V and 10 bases from J, the gap between germline ends came to 15 bases. CDR3 length: 13 residues. CDR3 nucleotides: TGTGCCAGCGGCGACCTAGGATTCTCACCCCTCCACTTT. Its protein is CASGDLGFSPLHF.

This clonotype was counted many times. This chain links TRBV4-1 with TRBJ2-1, with 15 bases identical to TRBD2. The CDR3 contains 21 residues. Germline-derived CDR1 and CDR2 are MGHRA and YSYEKL. V gave up 4 bases and J gave up 5 bases; unmatched junction bases: 18. The CDR3 DNA reads as TGCGCCAGCAGCCCCCCCGGCGGGAGGACTAGCGGGAGGGCCGGGGACAATGAGCAGTTCTTC. Amino acid sequence: CASSPPGGRTSGRAGDNEQFF.

By share, this clonotype counts as medium-sized. CDR3 region: CASSSGLQPLHF. In nucleotides, the CDR3 is TGTGCCAGCAGTTCCGGGCTACAACCGTTACATTTT. V and J are TRBV6-1 and TRBJ1-5, with D hard to call. The CDR3 consists of 12 residues. V was shortened by 5 bases and J by 16 bases, with 18 bases between the two germline ends. The germline CDR1 and CDR2 sequences are MNHNS and SASEGT.

Turning to this clonotype: A much more abundant neighbour one base away suggests this may be a read error. The conserved closing phenylalanine or tryptophan is absent in this CDR3, likely reflecting a read error. The CDR3 is CSVEINTEAFL. The CDR3 DNA sequence: TGCAGCGTTGAAATCAACACTGAAGCTTTCCTT. The chain is built from TRBV29-1 and TRBJ1-1; D is ambiguous. Germline CDR1 SQVTM, CDR2 ANQGSEA. V dropped 2 bases and J dropped 2 bases, with 3 bases sitting between them. The CDR3 totals 11 residues.

This clonotype showed up many times. The rearrangement uses TRBV2 and TRBJ2-7; no clear D gene. CDR3 length: 11 residues. Germline CDR1 and CDR2: SNHLY and FYNNEI. CDR3 nucleotides: TGTGCTAAGGGTACCTTCTACGAGCAGTACTTC. As protein: CAKGTFYEQYF.

For the CDR3, the DNA is TGCGCCAGCAGCTTGGGAGGGCTCAAAAACATTCAGTACTTC. Translating gives CASSLGGLKNIQYF. The chain is built from TRBV5-1 and TRBJ2-4, with D perhaps matching TRBD2 (5 bases). V was trimmed by 0 bases and J by 3 bases, leaving 7 bases between them. The CDR3 covers 14 residues. Germline assignment: CDR1 SGHRS and CDR2 YFSETQ.